The text below deals with one T cell receptor beta chain. Its target is unknown. A deep-level run was used for the assay. The table came from immunoSEQ multiplex PCR; TCRdb's copy has only in-frame clones and leaves some out. The sample consists of 450,000 to 500,000 clones, roughly 80% of them appearing once. Healthy adults negative for HIV, lacking recent acute infections or vaccinations, served as donors. The unsorted samples had some 83 million PBMCs used for genomic DNA. The sample originates from a study of shared clonotypes between healthy human individuals. Overall study results and limits: A small donor pool kept down the genetic and exposure-history diversity that was represented.

Germline-derived CDR1 and CDR2 are WNHNN and SYGVQD (reference sequence). Losses at the gene ends were 0 bases for V and 7 bases for J; bases not matched to a gene: 4. The CDR3 contains 15 residues. This rearrangement joins TRBV10-1 to TRBJ2-5; 11 nucleotides match TRBD2. The sample was PBMCs. This clonotype originated in a woman between 35 and 50 years old in good health. Some clones in this sample may be carry-over from other donors' samples. CDR3 residues: CASSESILAGGTQYF. CDR3 nucleotides: TGCGCCAGCAGTGAGTCGATCCTAGCGGGGGGGACCCAGTACTTC.